The following is a TCR beta chain sequence with its context. The data originate from a study of blood T cell repertoires in COVID-19. Study as a whole: The cDNA or gDNA used as material had been derived from T cells, B-cell-depleted T cells, or PBMCs.

Seattle's enrolled individuals joined amid active infection and were then monitored longitudinally. Germline-derived CDR1 and CDR2 are ENHRY and SYGVKD. The CDR3 spans 13 residues. V lost 7 bases, J lost 2 bases, and 12 bases lay in between. Authors' processing steps: Amplifying reference gene primers gave estimates of nucleated cell counts. TCRdb's table, derived via immunoSEQ multiplex PCR, lists solely in-frame clones and lacks some. V and J calls and clone size are those listed in that table; D and trimming were worked out from the DNA. The sample consists of about 220,000 clones, almost 85% of them appearing once.

The source material was peripheral blood. The chain joins TRBV10-3 to TRBJ2-7; tentatively, D is TRBD1 (6 bases). The clonotype was recovered from an older woman with COVID-19, enrolled during active disease. The DNA for the CDR3 is TGTGCCATCAAGAAGGGGGATGCCTACGAGCAGTACTTC. Amino acids: CAIKKGDAYEQYF.